The clone carrying this T cell receptor beta chain came up a few times. Its antigen is not known. CDR1 is LGHNA and CDR2 is YSLEER in the germline V gene. V lost 1 base to trimming and J lost 0 bases, with 10 bases between them. CDR3 length equals 16 residues. The sample belongs to a study of T cells in Graves' hyperthyroidism and ophthalmopathy. Study results and limitations: Peripheral blood also featured most of the thyroid clonotypes expanded above 0.001.

TCR beta CDR3 regions were amplified from RNA transcripts. First-round RT-PCR with HTBI primers amplified the TCR CDR3 region. MiXCR was run by TCRdb on the multiplex PCR reads, yielding one entry per CDR3 protein. The sample holds approximately 590,000 distinct CDR3 sequences, 15% to 17% seen once. PBMCs were sourced from 9 to 10 ml fresh peripheral blood. V gene TRBV4-3 combines with J gene TRBJ2-1; D may be TRBD2 (5 bases). The sequenced sample was blood. This clonotype was sampled from a woman under 40 with Graves' hyperthyroidism. DNA for the CDR3: TGCGCCAGCAGCCAAGTAACCGGACTCTCCTACAATGAGCAGTTCTTC. Its protein product is CASSQVTGLSYNEQFF.